The rows below give T cell receptor beta chains drawn from one sample of a study of T cell responses to AZD1222 COVID-19 vaccine. Sequencing was performed with immunoSEQ multiplex PCR; in TCRdb, only in-frame clones are kept and a portion is missing. The sample has over 150,000 clones; roughly 90% are singletons. The specimen was peripheral blood, collected 28 days after the second AZD1222 dose. These receptors were taken from an adult who received the AZD1222 COVID-19 vaccine. The CDR3 runs from the conserved cysteine through the conserved F or W. Fields, in order: J gene, clone size, D gene, V gene, CDR3 protein, CDR3 DNA. A D gene is named only where the DNA matches it firmly. Clone size is not always given. Where it is, it says once, few, many or a class for expanded clones.

TRBJ1-2	NA	TRBD1	TRBV7-9	CASSLATGDGYTF	TGTGCCAGCAGCTTAGCGACAGGGGATGGCTACACCTTC
TRBJ1-5	once	NA	TRBV19	CASRSLGQGRDSNQPQHF	TGTGCCAGTAGGAGCCTAGGGCAGGGGAGAGATAGCAATCAGCCCCAGCATTTT
TRBJ1-3	NA	NA	TRBV3-1/TRBV3-2	CASSQEAGIGNTIYF	TGTGCCAGCAGCCAAGAAGCAGGGATCGGAAACACCATATATTTT
TRBJ2-4	NA	TRBD1	TRBV6-9	CASSYEGYRGRPKPIQYF	TGTGCCAGCAGTTATGAGGGATACAGGGGCCGCCCGAAACCGATTCAGTACTTC
TRBJ2-2	NA	NA	TRBV19	CASSANPVRTTGELFF	TGTGCCAGTAGCGCTAATCCCGTCCGGACAACCGGGGAGCTGTTTTTT
TRBJ1-1	NA	NA	TRBV2	CASSVARGRTEAFF	TGTGCCAGCAGTGTGGCCCGGGGGCGGACTGAAGCTTTCTTT
TRBJ2-1	NA	NA	TRBV5-6	CASSRGTAYNEQFF	TGTGCCAGCAGCCGAGGGACCGCCTACAATGAGCAGTTCTTC
TRBJ2-7	NA	TRBD1	TRBV19	CASSIENRGTYEQYF	TGTGCCAGTAGTATAGAAAACAGGGGGACCTACGAGCAGTACTTC
TRBJ1-2	NA	NA	TRBV5-1	CASSSQPQDGYGYTF	TGCGCCAGCAGCTCACAACCTCAGGACGGCTATGGCTACACCTTC
TRBJ1-5	NA	NA	TRBV10-2	CASSDRGQSNQPQHF	TGCGCCAGCAGTGACCGAGGACAGAGCAATCAGCCCCAGCATTTT
TRBJ1-1	NA	NA	TRBV11-2	CASSLSVNLNTEAFF	TGTGCCAGCAGCTTATCGGTGAACTTGAACACTGAAGCTTTCTTT
TRBJ1-5	NA	NA	TRBV6-5	CASSYNRDNQPQHF	TGTGCCAGCAGTTACAACAGAGACAATCAGCCCCAGCATTTT
TRBJ2-7	once	TRBD1	TRBV11-2	CASSGRQGSYEQYF	TGTGCCAGCAGCGGGCGACAGGGGTCCTACGAGCAGTACTTC
TRBJ1-6	NA	TRBD1	TRBV4-2	CASSPPQGATSSPLHF	TGTGCCAGCAGCCCCCCACAGGGGGCCACGAGCTCACCCCTCCACTTT
TRBJ1-2	NA	NA	TRBV12-3/TRBV12-4	CASSGTANYGYTF	TGTGCCAGCAGTGGGACGGCTAACTATGGCTACACCTTC
TRBJ2-2	NA	NA	TRBV3-1/TRBV3-2	CASSPQGGALTGELFF	TGTGCCAGCAGCCCTCAAGGAGGGGCCCTAACCGGGGAGCTGTTTTTT
TRBJ1-2	NA	NA	TRBV19	CASSMGPLYGYTF	TGTGCCAGTAGTATGGGTCCTCTCTATGGCTACACCTTC
TRBJ2-2	NA	NA	TRBV11-3	CASSSRLTGELFF	TGTGCCAGCAGCTCGAGATTGACCGGGGAGCTGTTTTTT
TRBJ2-5	NA	TRBD2	TRBV2	CASSVSGGAPETQYF	TGTGCCAGCAGTGTGTCGGGGGGGGCCCCAGAGACCCAGTACTTC
TRBJ1-5	once	NA	TRBV4-1	CASSPPNWRGDQPQHF	TGCGCCAGCAGCCCCCCGAACTGGAGGGGAGATCAGCCCCAGCATTTT